The 25 T cell receptor beta chains reported below all come from one sample, sequenced in a study of human T cells and chemical hapten exposure. TCRdb used MiXCR to reprocess the RACE reads, holding one entry per CDR3 protein. The sample lists 60,000 to 80,000 distinct CDR3 sequences, roughly 6.7% occurring once. As to time point: pre-sensitization, week 0. Noted treatment: therapeutic diphenylcyclopropenone sensitization with weekly scalp DPC. Specimen: whole blood, collected in connection with sensitization to the hapten diphenylcyclopropenone (DPC). The origin of the receptors is a woman aged 30 to 39 with alopecia areata. Some clones in this sample may be carry-over from other donors' samples.

This clonotype turned up a few times. This chain joins TRBV15 and TRBJ1-1; D is uncertain. This CDR3 comprises 13 residues. Trimming removed 6 bases at V and 2 bases at J, with 10 bases between. Germline CDR1 and CDR2: LNHNV and YYDKDF (reference sequence). The CDR3 reads CATSTESNTEAFF. As DNA, the CDR3 is TGTGCCACCAGTACAGAGTCAAACACTGAAGCTTTCTTT.

This clonotype was observed many times. V is TRBV16 and J is TRBJ2-5; D ambiguous. Deletions cut 2 bases from V and 7 bases from J, with 11 bases between. Per germline, CDR1 KGHSY and CDR2 FQNENV. There are 13 residues in the CDR3. The CDR3 reads CASSQTEKRTQYF. The CDR3 DNA follows: TGTGCCAGCAGCCAAACAGAAAAGAGGACCCAGTACTTC.

This clonotype was detected many times. The DNA for the CDR3 is TGTGCCAGCAGCGTAGGTCACAGCACTAGCACAGATACGCAGTATTTT. Translating gives CASSVGHSTSTDTQYF. The V gene is TRBV9, the J gene TRBJ2-3; D uncertain. This CDR3 comprises 16 residues. The V end was cut by 0 bases, the J end by 0 bases, with 11 bases between. Germline V gives CDR1 SGDLS, CDR2 YYNGEE.

This clonotype occurred many times. The chain is built from TRBV5-6 and TRBJ2-1, with 10 bases fitting TRBD2. The CDR3 contains 15 residues. Germline V CDR1 and CDR2: SGHDT, YYEEEE. Trimming cost V 2 bases and J 6 bases; bases outside gene matches: 5. The CDR3 here is CASSFGAGGLNEQFF. The CDR3 region has the DNA TGTGCCAGCAGCTTTGGAGCGGGGGGGCTCAATGAGCAGTTCTTC.

This clonotype has a count of ten or more. The chain couples TRBV5-1 to TRBJ1-1; 8 nucleotides agree with TRBD1. Germline-derived CDR1 and CDR2 are SGHRS and YFSETQ. Trimming at V came to 6 bases and at J to 4 bases, leaving 5 bases not matched to a gene. This CDR3 is 13 amino acids long. The CDR3 here is CASKNQGATEAFF. The CDR3 DNA reads TGCGCCAGCAAAAATCAGGGGGCCACTGAAGCTTTCTTT.

This clonotype was seen at least ten times. The chain links TRBV7-6 to TRBJ1-1, with D possibly TRBD1 on 6 matching bases. The CDR3 has 18 residues. Germline V lookup: CDR1 SGHVS, CDR2 FNYEAQ. Trimming stripped 2 bases from V and 4 bases from J, with 23 bases between. The CDR3 loop reads CASSLFQGGPGEGTEAFF. The CDR3 DNA is TGTGCCAGCAGCTTATTCCAAGGGGGGCCCGGAGAGGGCACTGAAGCTTTCTTT.

This clonotype came up many times. V gene TRBV5-1 combines with J gene TRBJ2-1; D is perhaps TRBD1 (5 bases). Deletions cut 1 base from V and 5 bases from J, with 10 bases between. This CDR3 contains 14 residues. The germline V gene has CDR1 SGHRS and CDR2 YFSETQ. Here the CDR3 reads CASSLKGSNNEQFF. CDR3 DNA sequence: TGCGCCAGCAGCTTGAAGGGGTCCAACAATGAGCAGTTCTTC.

The chain recombines TRBV12-5 with TRBJ2-5; no clear D gene. Germline loops: CDR1 LGHNT, CDR2 FRNRAP. V was clipped by 0 bases and J by 2 bases, with 7 bases between them. The CDR3 spans 14 residues. The CDR3 sequence is CASGLVGEQETQYF. The CDR3 DNA sequence: TGTGCTAGTGGTTTGGTTGGGGAACAAGAGACCCAGTACTTC.

Many counts were recorded for this clonotype. The rearrangement links TRBV21-1 to TRBJ1-2; TRBD1 is taken as the D call from the table, unchecked against the DNA. TRBV21-1 is a pseudogene segment. The CDR3 spans 16 residues. CDR3 coding DNA: TGTGCCAGCAGCAAAGCGTCGGGACACCCTAACTATGGCTACACCTTC. This codes for CASSKASGHPNYGYTF.

This chain links TRBV15 with TRBJ1-2; D is ambiguous. V lost 5 bases, J lost 9 bases, and 13 bases lay in between. Germline-derived CDR1 and CDR2 are LNHNV and YYDKDF (reference sequence). The CDR3 spans 12 residues. As DNA, the CDR3 is TGTGCCACCAGCGCCGATGATAATCGCTACACCTTC. Translation gives CATSADDNRYTF.

This clonotype was picked up many times. V and J are TRBV5-1 and TRBJ2-7, with TRBD2 matching 12 bases. The CDR3 extends over 15 amino acids. The germline V gene encodes CDR1 SGHRS and CDR2 YFSETQ. Germline trimming cut 3 bases from V and 2 bases from J; bases unmatched to any gene: 3. CDR3 bases: TGCGCCAGCAGCTCCACTAGCGGGGGGCCCTACGAGCAGTACTTC. This codes for CASSSTSGGPYEQYF.

This clonotype was detected ten times or more. V and J are TRBV5-6 and TRBJ2-7; TRBD1 is a possible D gene (5 bases). V dropped 2 bases and J dropped 5 bases, with 17 bases sitting between them. Per germline, CDR1 SGHDT and CDR2 YYEEEE. This CDR3 has 15 amino acids. The CDR3 sequence is CASSLLTLSGNEQYF. The DNA for the CDR3 is TGTGCCAGCAGCTTACTCACCTTGTCAGGGAACGAGCAGTACTTC.

This clonotype was observed at least ten times. The chain uses TRBV10-3 and TRBJ1-2; 7 bases fit TRBD1. V dropped 4 bases and J dropped 7; count of bases not matched to a gene: 3. Germline CDR1 is ENHRY and CDR2 is SYGVKD. This CDR3 comprises 12 residues. The CDR3 spells CAISGQGFGYTF. In DNA, the CDR3 is TGTGCCATCAGTGGACAGGGATTTGGCTACACCTTC.

This clonotype was seen at least ten times. The rearrangement joins TRBV7-9 to TRBJ2-7; D is unresolved. V lost 1 base to trimming and J lost 6 bases, with 10 bases between them. Germline assignment: CDR1 SEHNR and CDR2 FQNEAQ (reference sequence). The CDR3 has 13 amino acids. The CDR3 protein is CASSLEGGGEQYF. For the CDR3, the DNA is TGTGCCAGCAGCTTAGAGGGCGGCGGCGAGCAGTACTTC.

This clonotype has a count of ten or more. The rearrangement joins TRBV6-2 or TRBV6-3 to TRBJ1-5; D possibly corresponds to TRBD1 (5 bases). This CDR3 has 19 amino acids. Trimming removed 4 bases at V and 0 bases at J, with 22 bases between. Germline CDR1 and CDR2: MNHEY and SVGEGT. In nucleotides, the CDR3 is TGTGCCAGCAGTTTAATCTCGAATGGCAGGGCCCATAGCAATCAGCCCCAGCATTTT. Its protein is CASSLISNGRAHSNQPQHF.

The table lists this clonotype with a few counts. At one of its ends the junction is not consistent with the germline gene, which may arise from a read error. The chain links TRBV2 to TRBJ1-2, with D unresolved. The CDR3 contains 13 residues. The germline gives CDR1 SNHLY, CDR2 FYNNEI. DNA of the CDR3: TGTGCCAGCACGGGCCAGGCGGGCTATGGCGACACCTTC. Protein sequence: CASTGQAGYGDTF.

This clonotype was found many times. The chain couples TRBV12-3 or TRBV12-4 to TRBJ2-2, with TRBD1 as a possible D gene (6 bases). The CDR3 runs to 12 residues. The V and J ends lost 6 bases and 7 bases respectively, with 9 bases between them. CDR3 amino acids: CASRGTRGELFF. The CDR3 nucleotides are TGTGCCAGCAGGGGGACACGCGGGGAGCTGTTTTTT.

As concerns this clonotype: A junction end diverges from the germline sequence, so it may reflect a read error. This rearrangement joins TRBV7-9 to TRBJ1-6; 7 bases align to TRBD1. From germline, CDR1 is SEHNR and CDR2 FQNEAQ (reference sequence). This CDR3 contains 15 residues. CDR3 protein: CVSSPGTVYNSPLHF. The CDR3 DNA is TGTGTCAGCAGCCCTGGGACAGTCTATAATTCACCCCTCCACTTT.

This clonotype was seen at least ten times. The chain uses TRBV12-3 or TRBV12-4 and TRBJ2-3, with 9 nucleotides matching TRBD2. V shed 6 bases and J 2 bases; nucleotides not matched to a gene: 12. This CDR3 region has 17 residues. CDR3 amino acids: CASRPRLAATSTDTQYF. The DNA for the CDR3 is TGTGCCAGCAGACCCCGACTAGCGGCGACGTCCACAGATACGCAGTATTTT.

This clonotype has more than one count but fewer than ten. In DNA form, the CDR3 reads TGTGCCATTTCCAGGGGTGATGATAATTCACCCCTCCACTTT. This encodes CAISRGDDNSPLHF. The J gene is TRBJ1-6, the V gene TRBV10-3; D is possibly TRBD1 (6 bases). The CDR3 runs to 14 residues. Germline CDR1 and CDR2: ENHRY and SYGVKD. Trimming pared 9 bases from V and 5 bases from J, leaving 14 bases between.

The table lists this clonotype with many counts. The gene calls are TRBV20-1 and TRBJ2-5; 8 bases fit TRBD2. The junction had 3 bases not matched to a gene; V was cut back by 2 bases and J by 1 base. Germline CDR1 is DFQATT and CDR2 is SNEGSKA (reference sequence). The CDR3 has 14 residues. This CDR3 is CSARLAGLQETQYF. The CDR3 DNA is TGCAGTGCTAGACTAGCGGGCCTCCAAGAGACCCAGTACTTC.

Ten or more counts support this clonotype. The gene calls are TRBV5-1 and TRBJ2-3; unclear D gene. Trimming cost V 3 bases and J 2 bases, with 10 bases left between them. Germline-derived CDR1 and CDR2 are SGHRS and YFSETQ. This CDR3 region has 14 residues. This CDR3 reads CASSSDPSTDTQYF. DNA for the CDR3: TGCGCCAGCAGCTCGGATCCCTCCACAGATACGCAGTATTTT.

This clonotype showed up many times. V gene TRBV5-1 combines with J gene TRBJ1-1; 10 positions agree with TRBD1. The CDR3 is 16 amino acids. Per germline, CDR1 SGHRS and CDR2 YFSETQ. Trimming took 2 bases from V and 8 from J; bases not matched to a gene: 12. This CDR3 is CASSFLTGGVPAEAFF. CDR3 bases: TGCGCCAGCAGCTTTCTGACAGGGGGCGTACCGGCGGAAGCTTTCTTT.

This clonotype was found a few times. This rearrangement joins TRBV5-1 to TRBJ1-2; maybe TRBD1 (5 bases). V shed 0 bases and J shed 4 bases, with 10 bases lying between them. The CDR3 contains 14 residues. Germline lookup yields CDR1 SGHRS and CDR2 YFSETQ. CDR3: CASSLAGTLYGYTF. The CDR3 coding sequence is TGCGCCAGCAGCTTGGCCGGGACGCTCTATGGCTACACCTTC. Looking up the rest from reference TRBV5-1 and TRBJ1-2 gives the full variable domain: KAGVTQTPRYLIKTRGQQVTLSCSPISGHRSVSWYQQTPGQGLQFLFEYFSETQRNKGNFPGRFSGRQFSNSRSEMNVSTLELGDSALYLCASSLAGTLYGYTFGSGTRLTVV.

The chain recombines TRBV11-2 with TRBJ2-5, with TRBD1 as a possible D gene (7 bases). The V gene lost 3 bases and the J gene lost 4 bases, with 15 bases spanning the gap. The CDR3 spans 15 residues. Germline V CDR1 and CDR2: SGHAT, FQNNGV. The DNA of the CDR3 is TGTGCCAGCAGCTTTGAGTTTCAGGGGGGAGAGACCCAGTACTTC. This translates into CASSFEFQGGETQYF. The variable domain in full, completed from reference TRBV11-2 and TRBJ2-5, reads EAGVAQSPRYKIIEKRQSVAFWCNPISGHATLYWYQQILGQGPKLLIQFQNNGVVDDSQLPKDRFSAERLKGVDSTLKIQPAKLEDSAVYLCASSFEFQGGETQYFGPGTRLLVL.